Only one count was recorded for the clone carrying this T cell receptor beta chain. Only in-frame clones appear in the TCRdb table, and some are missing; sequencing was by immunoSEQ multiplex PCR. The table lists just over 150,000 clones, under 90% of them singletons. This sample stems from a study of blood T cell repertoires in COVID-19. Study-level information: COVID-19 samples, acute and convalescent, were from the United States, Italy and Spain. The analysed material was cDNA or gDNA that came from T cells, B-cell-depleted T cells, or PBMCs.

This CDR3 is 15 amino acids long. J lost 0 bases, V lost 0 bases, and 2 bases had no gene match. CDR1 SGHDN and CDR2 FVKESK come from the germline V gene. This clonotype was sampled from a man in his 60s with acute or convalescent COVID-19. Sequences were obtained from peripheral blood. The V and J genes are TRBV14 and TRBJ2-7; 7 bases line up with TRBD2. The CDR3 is CASSQERGSSYEQYF. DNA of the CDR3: TGTGCCAGCAGCCAAGAGCGGGGGTCCTCCTACGAGCAGTACTTC.